The next 22 T cell receptor beta chains were all read from a single sample in a study of blood T cells in healthy people across ages. The use of a sample-barcoded 5' primer and a J-beta primer mix characterized a second PCR of about 7 to 12 cycles. TCRdb passed the 5' RACE reads through MiXCR, listing each CDR3 protein once. The sample includes more than 650,000 distinct CDR3 sequences, 20% to 25% of them seen just once. Sample: blood. The receptors were gathered from a man aged 70 or older in good health.

The CDR3 DNA sequence: TGCAGTGCCACAGCAGGGAATCCCAATTCACCCCTCCACTTT. Protein product: CSATAGNPNSPLHF. The rearrangement links TRBV20-1 to TRBJ1-6, with D tentatively TRBD1 (5 bases). The CDR3 sequence is 14 residues long. Germline V gene sequence: CDR1 DFQATT, CDR2 SNEGSKA (reference sequence). The V and J ends lost 6 bases and 7 bases respectively, with 16 bases between them.

This clonotype was seen many times. The CDR3 DNA reads as TGTGCCACCAGTGATTTAATGACAGATACGCAGTATTTT. Translating it yields CATSDLMTDTQYF. The chain is built from TRBV24-1 and TRBJ2-3, with D hard to call. The CDR3 length is 13 residues. Germline lookup yields CDR1 KGHDR and CDR2 SFDVKD. Trimming removed 1 base at V and 3 bases at J, with 4 bases between.

The count of this clonotype is one. The chain is built from TRBV7-9 and TRBJ2-5; 12 bases match TRBD2. The V gene end was trimmed by 5 bases and the J gene end by 4 bases; junction bases not matched to a gene: 5. The germline gives CDR1 SEHNR, CDR2 FQNEAQ (reference sequence). The CDR3 spans 15 residues. The chain's CDR3 is CASSPLAGGPETQYF. Written as DNA, the CDR3 is TGTGCCAGCAGCCCTCTAGCGGGGGGGCCAGAGACCCAGTACTTC.

This clonotype was counted only a few times. V and J are TRBV6-1 and TRBJ2-5; D is unclear. Trimming cost V 8 bases and J 2 bases, with 18 bases left between them. The CDR3 sequence is 15 residues long. Germline lookup yields CDR1 MNHNS and CDR2 SASEGT. CDR3 DNA sequence: TGTGCCAGCTACTTGGAACGGGCGATACAAGAGACCCAGTACTTC. Translation gives CASYLERAIQETQYF.

The chain links TRBV6-5 to TRBJ1-1, with 9 bases fitting TRBD1. The J segment lost 4 bases and the V segment lost 6 bases, leaving 6 bases of the junction unmatched. The CDR3 covers 14 residues. Germline V gives CDR1 MNHEY, CDR2 SVGAGI. The chain's CDR3 is CASSLTQGATEAFF. The DNA for the CDR3 is TGTGCCAGCAGCTTGACACAGGGGGCCACTGAAGCTTTCTTT.

This rearrangement joins TRBV5-1 to TRBJ2-1; perhaps D is TRBD1 or TRBD2 (5 bases each). Trimming removed 4 bases at V and 5 bases at J, with 19 bases between. The CDR3 consists of 16 residues. Germline CDR1 is SGHRS and CDR2 is YFSETQ. As DNA, the CDR3 is TGCGCCAGCAGCGAGGCCTCTGGGACCATGAACAATGAGCAGTTCTTC. Its protein is CASSEASGTMNNEQFF. Variable domain in full (rest from reference TRBV5-1 and TRBJ2-1): KAGVTQTPRYLIKTRGQQVTLSCSPISGHRSVSWYQQTPGQGLQFLFEYFSETQRNKGNFPGRFSGRQFSNSRSEMNVSTLELGDSALYLCASSEASGTMNNEQFFGPGTRLTVL.

This clonotype was seen a few times. CDR3 residues: CASSWEVYSNQPQHF. The CDR3 nucleotides read TGCGCCAGCAGCTGGGAGGTTTATAGCAATCAGCCCCAGCATTTT. V gene TRBV5-1 combines with J gene TRBJ1-5, with D hard to call. V was cut by 3 bases and J by 0 bases, with 10 bases left in between. This CDR3 is built from 15 residues. Germline lookup yields CDR1 SGHRS and CDR2 YFSETQ.

The table lists this clonotype with a few counts. The V gene is TRBV12-3 or TRBV12-4, the J gene TRBJ1-6; D not resolved. The CDR3 is 12 residues long. Trimming stripped 4 bases from V and 10 bases from J, with 8 bases between. For the CDR3, the DNA is TGTGCCAGCAGTTGGGCACCGTCACCCCTCCACTTT. Encoded protein: CASSWAPSPLHF.

This clonotype has only a few counts. The gene calls are TRBV29-1 and TRBJ2-1; TRBD2 matches 7 bases. J gave up 1 base and V 7 bases, and 4 bases lay outside the gene matches. The length of the CDR3 is 13 residues. In germline, CDR1 is SQVTM, CDR2 ANQGSEA. The CDR3 sequence is CSGGGGSYNEQFF. CDR3 nucleotide sequence: TGCAGCGGGGGGGGAGGATCCTACAATGAGCAGTTCTTC.

The V and J genes are TRBV3-1 and TRBJ1-1, with D possibly being TRBD1 (5 bases). The CDR3 consists of 14 residues. The V end lost 1 base, the J end lost 4 bases, and 10 bases lay between the germline ends. CDR1 and CDR2 from the germline V gene are LGHDT and YNNKEL (reference sequence). CDR3 sequence: CASSQAGRGTEAFF. CDR3 DNA sequence: TGTGCCAGCAGCCAAGCGGGGAGGGGCACTGAAGCTTTCTTT.

The CDR3 sequence: CASSTRLAPHPSQETQYF. CDR3 nucleotides: TGCGCCAGCAGCACTAGACTAGCGCCCCATCCATCCCAAGAGACCCAGTACTTC. The chain is built from TRBV5-1 and TRBJ2-5; 8 bases are a match to TRBD2. This CDR3 has 18 residues. The germline V gene encodes CDR1 SGHRS and CDR2 YFSETQ. The V gene end was trimmed by 4 bases and the J gene end by 1 base; junction bases not matched to a gene: 15.

This chain connects TRBV20-1 to TRBJ2-5; unclear D gene. Germline lookup yields CDR1 DFQATT and CDR2 SNEGSKA (reference sequence). Trimming shortened V by 6 bases and J by 2 bases, and 13 bases separated the two germline ends. This CDR3 has 13 amino acids. The CDR3 DNA reads TGCAGTGCCCTCGCCGGGCCACAAGAGACCCAGTACTTC. It is translated as CSALAGPQETQYF.

V and J are TRBV24-1 and TRBJ2-1; no firm D call. CDR3 length: 15 amino acids. The germline V and J ends were trimmed by 1 base and 5 bases, with 11 bases remaining between them. The V gene's germline CDR1 is KGHDR and CDR2 SFDVKD. CDR3 loop: CATSDLKGENNEQFF. In nucleotides, the CDR3 is TGTGCCACCAGTGATTTAAAGGGCGAGAACAATGAGCAGTTCTTC.

A few counts support this clonotype. The chain joins TRBV7-8 to TRBJ2-3; D is possibly TRBD1 (6 bases). The CDR3 sequence is 13 residues long. Germline V gives CDR1 SGHVS, CDR2 FQNEAQ. V gave up 4 bases and J gave up 6 bases, with 11 bases separating them. CDR3 in amino acids: CASSSSGVDTQYF. CDR3 in DNA: TGTGCCAGCAGCTCATCAGGGGTGGATACGCAGTATTTT. Complete variable domain (other parts from reference TRBV7-8 and TRBJ2-3): GAGVSQSPRYKVAKRGQDVALRCDPISGHVSLFWYQQALGQGPEFLTYFQNEAQLDKSGLPSDRFFAERPEGSVSTLKIQRTQQEDSAVYLCASSSSGVDTQYFGPGTRLTVL.

As DNA, the CDR3 is TGTGCCAGCAGTCGGTCTTCCGGGCAGTATTTT. Its protein product is CASSRSSGQYF. The J gene is TRBJ2-3, the V gene TRBV6-2 or TRBV6-3; D unresolved. V lost 5 bases, J lost 11 bases, and 11 bases lay in between. Germline CDR1 and CDR2: MNHEY and SVGEGT. CDR3 length equals 11 residues.

The sample holds a few counts of this clonotype. The chain employs TRBV29-1 and TRBJ2-1, with D tentatively TRBD1 or TRBD2 (6 bases each). Trimming shortened V by 1 base and J by 7 bases, and 11 bases separated the two germline ends. The CDR3 sequence is 13 residues long. The germline V gene has CDR1 SQVTM and CDR2 ANQGSEA. In nucleotides, the CDR3 is TGCAGCGTTGAAGCCGGGGGCCTTAATGAGCAGTTCTTC. It translates to CSVEAGGLNEQFF.

This sequence joins TRBV28 and TRBJ1-1; possible D gene TRBD1, 6 bases. The CDR3 runs 12 residues. Deletions cut 6 bases from V and 10 bases from J, with 15 bases between. CDR1 MDHEN and CDR2 SYDVKM come from the germline V gene. DNA of the CDR3: TGTGCCAGCAGCAAATTCACAGGGCTAGCTTTCTTT. Protein product: CASSKFTGLAFF.

The J gene is TRBJ1-2, the V gene TRBV19, with D maybe TRBD1 (6 bases). The germline V gene has CDR1 LNHDA and CDR2 SQIVND (reference sequence). V gave up 4 bases and J gave up 8 bases, with 23 bases separating them. The CDR3 contains 16 residues. CDR3 sequence reads: CASSTQSRTGFGGYTF. The CDR3 nucleotides are TGTGCCAGTAGTACGCAATCCAGAACAGGGTTCGGCGGCTACACCTTC.

This clonotype was counted only a few times. V is TRBV7-8 and J is TRBJ1-1; D is uncertain. Germline CDR1 is SGHVS and CDR2 is FQNEAQ. The CDR3 is 13 amino acids. V was pared by 6 bases and J by 3 bases, with 11 bases between. The CDR3 DNA reads as TGTGCCAGCAGTCGACCGACGGACACTGAAGCTTTCTTT. Its translation is CASSRPTDTEAFF.

This clonotype occurred a few times. The chain employs TRBV29-1 and TRBJ2-3; no reliable D call. This CDR3 has 14 amino acids. Germline CDR1 and CDR2: SQVTM and ANQGSEA. Trimming pared 6 bases from V and 0 bases from J, leaving 13 bases between. The CDR3, as DNA: TGCAGCGTGTCCCAAGCAGTAAGCACAGATACGCAGTATTTT. It translates to CSVSQAVSTDTQYF.

This clonotype has only a few counts. This chain connects TRBV6-5 to TRBJ1-2, with 7 bases matching TRBD1. This CDR3 is 14 amino acids long. J lost 7 bases, V lost 10 bases, and 15 bases had no gene match. Looked up from germline, CDR1 is MNHEY and CDR2 is SVGAGI. In nucleotides, the CDR3 is TGTGCCACCTCGAAAACCGGGACAGAGGGTGGCTACACCTTC. This gives the protein CATSKTGTEGGYTF.

This clonotype was detected a few times. The CDR3 DNA reads TGTGCGACGAGCAGGACTTTCTCAGATACGCAGTATTTT. Translating gives CATSRTFSDTQYF. This chain uses TRBV2 with TRBJ2-3, with D perhaps matching TRBD2 (5 bases). This CDR3 has 13 amino acids. In germline, CDR1 is SNHLY, CDR2 FYNNEI. Full variable domain (outside the CDR3, taken from reference TRBV2 and TRBJ2-3): EPEVTQTPSHQVTQMGQEVILRCVPISNHLYFYWYRQILGQKVEFLVSFYNNEISEKSEIFDDQFSVERPDGSNFTLKIRSTKLEDSAMYFCATSRTFSDTQYFGPGTRLTVL.